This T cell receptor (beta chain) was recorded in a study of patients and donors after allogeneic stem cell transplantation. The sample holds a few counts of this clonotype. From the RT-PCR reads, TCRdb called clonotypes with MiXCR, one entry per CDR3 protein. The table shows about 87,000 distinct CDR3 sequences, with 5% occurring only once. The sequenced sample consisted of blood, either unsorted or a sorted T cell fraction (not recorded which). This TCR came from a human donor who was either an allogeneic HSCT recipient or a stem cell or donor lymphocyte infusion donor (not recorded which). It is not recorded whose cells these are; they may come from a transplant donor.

This chain's CDR3 is CASSLSPFGPGGNEKLFF. Here the CDR3 DNA reads TGTGCCAGCAGCTTATCCCCATTCGGGCCTGGTGGGAATGAAAAACTGTTTTTT. The V gene is TRBV11-1, the J gene TRBJ1-4; D gene unclear. The germline V and J ends were trimmed by 2 bases and 5 bases, with 21 bases remaining between them. This CDR3 has 18 residues. In germline, CDR1 is SGHAT, CDR2 FQDESV (reference sequence).